Below are 26 T cell receptor beta chains sequenced from a single sample in a study of shared clonotypes between healthy human individuals. TCRdb keeps only in-frame clones here, not all; method: immunoSEQ multiplex PCR. The data hold millions of clones, with about 95% observed a single time. The sequenced sample consisted of naive CD4+ T cells sorted from blood. Subset here: CD45RA+ positively selected. The source of these receptors is a man younger than 35 in good health.

The chain carries TRBV5-1 and TRBJ2-5; no reliable D call. Germline V CDR1 and CDR2: SGHRS, YFSETQ. V lost 4 bases to trimming and J lost 1 base, with 14 bases between them. CDR3 size: 15 residues. The CDR3 DNA is TGCGCCAGCAGCCCATTTGTCGGGTTCCAAGAGACCCAGTACTTC. Translation gives CASSPFVGFQETQYF.

The V and J genes are TRBV5-1 and TRBJ2-5, with 9 positions matching TRBD1. From germline, CDR1 is SGHRS and CDR2 YFSETQ. V lost 4 bases and J lost 5; bases outside the gene matches: 9. The CDR3 loop spans 15 amino acids. The CDR3 is CASSPSQGALETQYF. The CDR3 nucleotides are TGCGCCAGCAGCCCGTCACAGGGGGCTCTGGAGACCCAGTACTTC.

A word on this clone: A clone one base away is much larger, so this may be a read error. The chain combines TRBV6-1 with TRBJ2-7, with 11 bases aligning to TRBD2. The CDR3 sequence is 14 residues long. Per the germline V gene, CDR1 is MNHNS and CDR2 is SASEGT. With 6 bases clipped from V and 3 bases from J, the junction kept 4 bases outside the gene matches. The CDR3 loop reads CASSRLAGIYEQYF. The DNA of the CDR3 is TGTGCCAGCAGCAGACTAGCGGGGATCTACGAGCAGTACTTC.

J is TRBJ2-7 and V is TRBV28, with TRBD1 as a possible D gene (6 bases). V was clipped by 4 bases and J by 7 bases, with 17 bases between them. This CDR3 comprises 14 residues. Germline V gene lookup returns CDR1 MDHEN and CDR2 SYDVKM. The CDR3 region has the DNA TGTGCCAGCAGTTGGGCAGGGGATGTTAGGGAGCAGTACTTC. It is translated as CASSWAGDVREQYF. The full variable domain, its missing parts supplied by reference TRBV28 and TRBJ2-7, is DVKVTQSSRYLVKRTGEKVFLECVQDMDHENMFWYRQDPGLGLRLIYFSYDVKMKEKGDIPEGYSVSREKKERFSLILESASTNQTSMYLCASSWAGDVREQYFGPGTRLTVT.

The V gene is TRBV15, the J gene TRBJ2-7; no firm D call. V was clipped by 0 bases and J by 4 bases, with 13 bases between them. The CDR3 runs 15 residues. Germline CDR1 and CDR2: LNHNV and YYDKDF (reference sequence). CDR3 DNA: TGTGCCACCAGCAGAGATCTGGGGAAAACTTACGAGCAGTACTTC. Encoded protein: CATSRDLGKTYEQYF. Based on the CDR3 plus reference TRBV15 and TRBJ2-7, the full variable domain is DAMVIQNPRYQVTQFGKPVTLSCSQTLNHNVMYWYQQKSSQAPKLLFHYYDKDFNNEADTPDNFQSRRPNTSFCFLDIRSPGLGDTAMYLCATSRDLGKTYEQYFGPGTRLTVT.

This chain links TRBV5-3 with TRBJ2-7, with D unresolved. TRBV5-3 is classed as an ORF, of uncertain function. With 2 bases removed from V and 3 bases from J, the gap between germline ends came to 6 bases. The CDR3 contains 12 residues. DNA of the CDR3: TGTGCCAGAAGCTTTCAAGTCTACGAGCAGTACTTC. Translated: CARSFQVYEQYF.

The chain couples TRBV5-8 to TRBJ1-3; D gene uncertain. V shed 4 bases and J shed 0 bases, with 14 bases lying between them. The CDR3 has 16 residues. CDR1 and CDR2 from the germline V gene are SGHTS and YDEGEE. CDR3: CASSPYIVSSGNTIYF. The CDR3 bases are TGTGCCAGCAGCCCCTACATAGTTAGCTCTGGAAACACCATATATTTT.

The chain joins TRBV4-2 to TRBJ2-5, with D hard to call. Germline V lookup: CDR1 LGHNA, CDR2 YNFKEQ. The CDR3 length is 15 residues. The V end was cut by 0 bases, the J end by 2 bases, with 10 bases between. The CDR3 nucleotides read TGTGCCAGCAGCCAAGATCTTACTTCTCAAGAGACCCAGTACTTC. Translation: CASSQDLTSQETQYF.

The rearrangement links TRBV20-1 to TRBJ1-2, with a possible D match to TRBD1 (5 bases). Trimming shortened V by 6 bases and J by 8 bases, and 13 bases separated the two germline ends. CDR1 is DFQATT, CDR2 SNEGSKA, per germline (reference sequence). The CDR3 spans 11 residues. CDR3 in DNA: TGCAGTGCGGGACGGGCCGAGGGCTACACCTTC. Its translation: CSAGRAEGYTF.

About this clone itself: This sample includes further DNA sequences coding for the same CDR3. The chain links TRBV5-1 to TRBJ2-1; D is uncertain. This CDR3 contains 14 residues. CDR1 is SGHRS, CDR2 YFSETQ, per germline. Trimming removed 1 base at V and 0 bases at J, with 5 bases between. DNA for the CDR3: TGCGCCAGCAGCTTGCCAAGCTCCTACAATGAGCAGTTCTTC. Its translation: CASSLPSSYNEQFF. The full variable domain, its missing parts supplied by reference TRBV5-1 and TRBJ2-1, is KAGVTQTPRYLIKTRGQQVTLSCSPISGHRSVSWYQQTPGQGLQFLFEYFSETQRNKGNFPGRFSGRQFSNSRSEMNVSTLELGDSALYLCASSLPSSYNEQFFGPGTRLTVL.

The chain recombines TRBV4-3 with TRBJ1-1; a weak D match, TRBD1 (6 bases). Between the trimmed V and J ends, which lost 1 base and 11 bases, there was a span of 17 bases. Per the germline V gene, CDR1 is LGHNA and CDR2 is YSLEER. The CDR3 length is 14 residues. In DNA form, the CDR3 reads TGCGCCAGCAGCCAAGGAATTTCGACAGGCGGGGCTTTCTTT. The encoded protein is CASSQGISTGGAFF.

This sequence joins TRBV28 and TRBJ2-1, with TRBD2 matching over 8 bases. The CDR3 consists of 15 residues. CDR1 and CDR2 from the germline V gene are MDHEN and SYDVKM. J gave up 9 bases and V 4 bases, and 11 bases lay outside the gene matches. The DNA for the CDR3 is TGTGCCAGCAGTTGGTCTAGCGGGTCCACCGGTGAGCAGTTCTTC. Translating it yields CASSWSSGSTGEQFF.

V gene TRBV5-8 combines with J gene TRBJ1-1, with D perhaps matching TRBD1 (6 bases). Deletions cut 4 bases from V and 5 bases from J, with 15 bases between. Germline V lookup: CDR1 SGHTS, CDR2 YDEGEE. This CDR3 has 14 residues. The CDR3 DNA reads TGTGCCAGCAGCCTGCCTCAGGGGCGAACTGAAGCTTTCTTT. Residues: CASSLPQGRTEAFF.

The genes are TRBV20-1 and TRBJ2-3; D is uncertain. V was pared by 0 bases and J by 11 bases, with 9 bases between. Germline lookup yields CDR1 DFQATT and CDR2 SNEGSKA (reference sequence). The CDR3 runs to 11 residues. The CDR3 region is CSAREGVLQYF. CDR3 coding DNA: TGCAGTGCTAGAGAGGGCGTCTTGCAGTATTTT.

The chain uses TRBV29-1 and TRBJ1-1, with 7 bases that match TRBD1. V was pared by 5 bases and J by 11 bases, with 8 bases of the junction left unmatched. Germline V lookup: CDR1 SQVTM, CDR2 ANQGSEA. This CDR3 has 11 amino acids. The CDR3 protein is CSVKTGLGAFF. The CDR3 DNA is TGCAGCGTTAAGACAGGGTTGGGGGCTTTCTTT.

The rearrangement uses TRBV6-1 and TRBJ1-6; no reliable D call. V was trimmed by 8 bases and J by 1 base, leaving 3 bases between them. The CDR3 has 12 amino acids. Per the germline V gene, CDR1 is MNHNS and CDR2 is SASEGT. The CDR3: CASSSYNSPLHF. CDR3 DNA: TGTGCCAGCTCTTCCTATAATTCACCCCTCCACTTT.

As to this clone: The same CDR3 is also encoded by other DNA sequences in this sample. The gene calls are TRBV6-6 and TRBJ2-2; unclear D gene. The germline gives CDR1 MNHNY, CDR2 SVGAGI (reference sequence). V gave up 3 bases and J gave up 2 bases, with 7 bases separating them. The CDR3 covers 14 residues. As DNA, the CDR3 is TGTGCCAGCAGTTATCGCCTCAACACCGGGGAGCTGTTTTTT. Translation: CASSYRLNTGELFF.

Regarding this clone: Other nucleotide sequences in the sample specify the same CDR3. The chain joins TRBV30 to TRBJ2-3; D gene uncertain. Deletions cut 3 bases from V and 2 bases from J, with 6 bases between. The CDR3 is 12 amino acids. CDR1 and CDR2 (germline): GTSNPN, SVGIG (reference sequence). The CDR3 nucleotides read TGTGCCTGGAGCGGTTTCACAGATACGCAGTATTTT. Its translation: CAWSGFTDTQYF.

The V call is TRBV15, the J call TRBJ2-7; unclear D gene. Germline CDR1 is LNHNV and CDR2 is YYDKDF (reference sequence). The ends were cut back, 0 bases at V and 5 bases at J, with 11 bases in the middle. The CDR3 runs to 14 residues. The CDR3 reads CATSRDLGPNEQYF. DNA of the CDR3: TGTGCCACCAGCAGAGATTTAGGACCTAACGAGCAGTACTTC.

The chain combines TRBV6-6 with TRBJ2-5; D not resolved. The germline CDR1 and CDR2 sequences are MNHNY and SVGAGI (reference sequence). CDR3 length: 13 amino acids. Trimming cost V 0 bases and J 5 bases, with 7 bases left between them. CDR3 amino acids: CASSYSSAETQYF. In DNA form, the CDR3 reads TGTGCCAGCAGTTACTCTTCCGCGGAGACCCAGTACTTC.

Note on this clone: This sample also contains other DNA sequences that code for the same CDR3. J is TRBJ2-5 and V is TRBV7-6; possible D gene TRBD2, 6 bases. Deletions cut 0 bases from V and 3 bases from J, with 8 bases between. Germline CDR1 is SGHVS and CDR2 is FNYEAQ. The length of the CDR3 is 14 residues. CDR3 sequence reads: CASSLAAGKETQYF. The CDR3 coding sequence is TGTGCCAGCAGCTTAGCGGCGGGGAAAGAGACCCAGTACTTC.

This chain uses TRBV30 with TRBJ2-1, with 9 bases lining up with TRBD1. The CDR3 consists of 14 residues. Germline loops: CDR1 GTSNPN, CDR2 SVGIG (reference sequence). Germline trimming cut 4 bases from V and 4 bases from J; bases unmatched to any gene: 5. Here the CDR3 DNA reads TGTGCCTGGACCCCGGGACAGGGATACAATGAGCAGTTCTTC. This codes for CAWTPGQGYNEQFF.

The CDR3, as DNA: TGTGCCAGCACAGCGGACCAAGAGACCCAGTACTTC. This codes for CASTADQETQYF. This chain connects TRBV2 to TRBJ2-5; D is perhaps TRBD2 (5 bases). V was pared by 7 bases and J by 0 bases, with 6 bases between. The CDR3 extends over 12 amino acids. Germline V gene data show CDR1 as SNHLY and CDR2 as FYNNEI.

Turning to this clone: Other DNA variants within this sample encode the same CDR3. The rearrangement joins TRBV18 to TRBJ2-1; D gene uncertain. V was clipped by 0 bases and J by 4 bases, with 4 bases between them. Germline loops: CDR1 KGHSH, CDR2 LQKENI. The CDR3 has 13 residues. The CDR3 DNA follows: TGTGCCAGCTCACCACCGGGATACAATGAGCAGTTCTTC. Translation gives CASSPPGYNEQFF.

With respect to this clone: The identical CDR3 is also encoded by other nucleotide sequences in the sample. The chain recombines TRBV2 with TRBJ2-7; tentative D call: TRBD1 (5 bases). This CDR3 is 12 amino acids long. V was shortened by 2 bases and J by 4 bases, with 6 bases between the two germline ends. Looked up from germline, CDR1 is SNHLY and CDR2 is FYNNEI. In nucleotides, the CDR3 is TGTGCCAGCAGTGAACAGGGATACGAGCAGTACTTC. It translates to CASSEQGYEQYF.

The chain uses TRBV18 and TRBJ1-1, with unresolved D. Germline CDR1 and CDR2: KGHSH and LQKENI. Trimming took 2 bases from V and 6 from J, leaving 10 bases between them. CDR3 length: 13 residues. The CDR3 nucleotides read TGTGCCAGCTCACCAGAAGGGATCCCTGAAGCTTTCTTT. This translates into CASSPEGIPEAFF.